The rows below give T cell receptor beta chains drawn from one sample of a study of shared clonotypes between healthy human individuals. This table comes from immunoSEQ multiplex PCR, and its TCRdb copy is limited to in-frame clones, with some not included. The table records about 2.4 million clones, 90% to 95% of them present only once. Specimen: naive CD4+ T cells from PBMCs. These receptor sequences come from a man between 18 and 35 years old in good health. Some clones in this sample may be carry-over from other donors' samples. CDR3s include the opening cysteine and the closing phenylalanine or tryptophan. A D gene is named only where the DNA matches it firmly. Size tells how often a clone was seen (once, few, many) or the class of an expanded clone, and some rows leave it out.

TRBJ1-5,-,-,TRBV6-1,TGTGCCAGCAGTGAAGCTCTGGGGATGGGTCAGCCCCAGCATTTT,CASSEALGMGQPQHF
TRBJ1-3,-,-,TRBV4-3,TGCGCCAGCAGCCAAGCAGAGCTCGCCTCTGGAAACACCATATATTTT,CASSQAELASGNTIYF
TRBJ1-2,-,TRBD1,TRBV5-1,TGCGCCAGCCGCGACCAGGGGGCTGAGGGCTACACCTTC,CASRDQGAEGYTF
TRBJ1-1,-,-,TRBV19,TGTGCCAGTAGCAGGACAGCCTCGAACACTGAAGCTTTCTTT,CASSRTASNTEAFF
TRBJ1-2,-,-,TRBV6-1,TGTGCCAGCAGTGAAGCCCCAGCTAACTATGGCTACACCTTC,CASSEAPANYGYTF
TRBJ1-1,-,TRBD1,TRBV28,TGTGCCAGCAGTGGGACAGGGAAGGGGTTTACTGAAGCTTTCTTT,CASSGTGKGFTEAFF
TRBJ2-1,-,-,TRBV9,TGTGCCAGCAGCGTAGGGTCGGACTACTACAATGAGCAGTTCTTC,CASSVGSDYYNEQFF
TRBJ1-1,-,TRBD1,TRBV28,TGTGCCAGCAGTGCACAGGGACAGGGTTTTCCTGAAGCTTTCTTT,CASSAQGQGFPEAFF
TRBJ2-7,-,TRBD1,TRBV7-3,TGTGCCAGCAGCTTAGACCCCACAGGGGGCACGGAGCAGTACTTC,CASSLDPTGGTEQYF
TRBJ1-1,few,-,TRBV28,TGTGCCAGCAGTTTGGTTGGGACTGAAGCTTTCTTT,CASSLVGTEAFF
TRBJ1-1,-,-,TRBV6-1,TGTGCCAGCGATAGAGGGAAGGGCGCTGAAGCTTTCTTT,CASDRGKGAEAFF
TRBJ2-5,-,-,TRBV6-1,TGTGCCAGCAGTGAAAAGGGGACCACAATGGAGACCCAGTACTTC,CASSEKGTTMETQYF
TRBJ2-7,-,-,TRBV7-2,TGTGCCAGCAGCTTGGACCTTTTGCCGTACGAGCAGTACTTC,CASSLDLLPYEQYF
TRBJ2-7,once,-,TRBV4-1,TGCGCCAGCAGCCAAGACGGGTCTCTCTCCTACGAGCAGTACTTC,CASSQDGSLSYEQYF
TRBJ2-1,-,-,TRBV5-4,TGTGCCAGCAGCGACACGGTAGCGCAAAGCTCCTACAATGAGCAGTTCTTC,CASSDTVAQSSYNEQFF
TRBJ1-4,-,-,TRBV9,TGTGCCAGCAGCGTAGACGGGCCCGCAGGGGAGGAACTGTTTTTT,CASSVDGPAGEELFF
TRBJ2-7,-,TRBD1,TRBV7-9,TGTGCCAGCAGCTTGGGGCACAGGGGCCTCGGGGAGCAGTACTTC,CASSLGHRGLGEQYF
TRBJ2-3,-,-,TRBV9,TGTGCCAGCAGCGTTTCAGGGAGCACAGATACGCAGTATTTT,CASSVSGSTDTQYF
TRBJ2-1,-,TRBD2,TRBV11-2,TGTGCCAGCAGCTTAGGGGGCCTAGGCGGGAGGTGGCACAATGAGCAGTTCTTC,CASSLGGLGGRWHNEQFF
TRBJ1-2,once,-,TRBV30,TGTGCCTGGAGTGTAATTCCGGAGGGCTACACCTTC,CAWSVIPEGYTF
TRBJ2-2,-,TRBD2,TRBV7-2,TGTGCCAGCAGATTAAGACTAGCGGGAGGACGACCGAAGGACGGGGAGCTGTTTTTT,CASRLRLAGGRPKDGELFF
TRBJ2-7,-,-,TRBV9,TGTGCCAGCAGCGTAGACGGGCTTACCTACGAGCAGTACTTC,CASSVDGLTYEQYF
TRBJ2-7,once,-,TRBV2,TGTGCCAGCAAACAGGGTTCAGTCTACGAGCAGTACTTC,CASKQGSVYEQYF
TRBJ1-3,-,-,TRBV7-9,TGTGCCAGCAGCCCTCAGGGGATGGGAAACACCATATATTTT,CASSPQGMGNTIYF
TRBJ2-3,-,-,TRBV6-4,TGTGCCAGCAGCCCGGGACTTTACACAGATACGCAGTATTTT,CASSPGLYTDTQYF
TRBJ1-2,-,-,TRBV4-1,TGCGCCAGCAGCCAAGATCAGGGACGAAACTATGGCTACACCTTC,CASSQDQGRNYGYTF
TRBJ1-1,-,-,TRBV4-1,TGCGCCAGCAGCCAAGTGGTAGGGGAGGACACTGAAGCTTTCTTT,CASSQVVGEDTEAFF
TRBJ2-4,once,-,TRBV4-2,TGTGCCAGCAGCCAAGAATCCAACTCTAACATTCAGTACTTC,CASSQESNSNIQYF
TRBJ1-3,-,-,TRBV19,TGTGCCAGTAGTATCGACAGTCACTCTGGAAACACCATATATTTT,CASSIDSHSGNTIYF
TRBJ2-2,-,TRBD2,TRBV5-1,TGCGCCAGCAGCACGGGACTAGCGGTGGCCGGGGAGCTGTTTTTT,CASSTGLAVAGELFF
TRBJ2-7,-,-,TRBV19,TGTGCCAGTAGTAAGGCAGTTTCCTACGAGCAGTACTTC,CASSKAVSYEQYF
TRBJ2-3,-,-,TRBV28,TGTGCCAGCAGCCCCGGCGGAAACACAGATACGCAGTATTTT,CASSPGGNTDTQYF
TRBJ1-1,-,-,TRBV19,TGTGCCAGTACAACAACCCCCGGACCGAACACTGAAGCTTTCTTT,CASTTTPGPNTEAFF
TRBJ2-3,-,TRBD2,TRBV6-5,TGTGCCAGCAGTTACCTTGGTAGCGGGGATACGCAGTATTTT,CASSYLGSGDTQYF
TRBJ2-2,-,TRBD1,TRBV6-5,TGTGCCAGCCTAGGACAGGGCCTATATACCGGGGAGCTGTTTTTT,CASLGQGLYTGELFF
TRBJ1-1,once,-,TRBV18,TGTGCCAGCTCGAACGACAGGAACACTGAAGCTTTCTTT,CASSNDRNTEAFF
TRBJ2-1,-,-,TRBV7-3,TGTGCCAGCAGCTTAGTCATCGGGTCCTACAATGAGCAGTTCTTC,CASSLVIGSYNEQFF
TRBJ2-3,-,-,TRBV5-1,TGCGCCAGCAGCTTGGAGAGACGGCCCCCAGATACGCAGTATTTT,CASSLERRPPDTQYF
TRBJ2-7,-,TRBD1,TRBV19,TGTGCCAGTAGTGGACAGGGGCGCCAAGGCGAGCAGTACTTC,CASSGQGRQGEQYF
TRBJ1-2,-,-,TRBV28,TGTGCCAGCAGTAGCCCGGGCCCCCCCCAGGATGGCTACACCTTC,CASSSPGPPQDGYTF
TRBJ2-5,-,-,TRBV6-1,TGTGCCAGCAGTGAAAGGGGGGATGAGACCCAGTACTTC,CASSERGDETQYF
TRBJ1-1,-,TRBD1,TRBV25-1,TGTGCCAGCAGTGGAACTCGGGACAGGGTGTCAGCTTTCTTT,CASSGTRDRVSAFF
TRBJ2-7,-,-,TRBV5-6,TGTGCCAGCAGGAAGGCGGGGACCTCCTACGAGCAGTACTTC,CASRKAGTSYEQYF
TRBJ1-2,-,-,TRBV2,TGTGCCAGCAGCGCTGAGGGGGTTCGTAGCTATGGCTACACCTTC,CASSAEGVRSYGYTF
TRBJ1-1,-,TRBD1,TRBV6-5,TGTGCCAGCAGTTACGGGACAGGGTCTTTCTCTCGAGCTTTCTTT,CASSYGTGSFSRAFF
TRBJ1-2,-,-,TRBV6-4,TGTGCCAGCAGTGACTCTTGGGTGGAGGGAAGGCGCTATGGCTACACCTTC,CASSDSWVEGRRYGYTF
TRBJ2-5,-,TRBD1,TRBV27,TGTGCCAGCAGACTCCGACAGGGAGCCCAGTACTTC,CASRLRQGAQYF
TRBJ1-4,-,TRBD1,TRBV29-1,TGCAGCGTTGATTGGGGGACAGGGAGTAATGAAAAACTGTTTTTT,CSVDWGTGSNEKLFF
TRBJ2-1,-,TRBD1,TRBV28,TGTGCCACCCGAGCCGGGACAGGGATCGCCTACAATGAGCAGTTCTTC,CATRAGTGIAYNEQFF